This TCR beta chain originates from a study of cytomegalovirus exposure and HLA in healthy donors. Profiling relied on immunoSEQ multiplex PCR, and the TCRdb table lists in-frame clones only, not all of them. The data hold 50,000 to 65,000 clones, with approximately 92% observed a single time. This CDR3 comprises 16 residues. The V segment lost 3 bases and the J segment 5 bases; nucleotides outside the gene matches: 12. Germline V gene data show CDR1 as LNHDA and CDR2 as SQIVND (reference sequence). This TCR was sampled from a woman aged 18-29 years in good health and CMV-seronegative. Sequencing used PBMCs. This chain links TRBV19 with TRBJ1-2; TRBD1 aligns across 7 bases. In nucleotides, the CDR3 is TGTGCCAGTAGTATTTCAACCGCAGGGGGATATTATGGCTACACCTTC. Protein product: CASSISTAGGYYGYTF.